This TCR beta chain was identified in a study of identical twins' blood T cells. This clonotype showed up many times. Germline V CDR1 and CDR2: SNHLY, FYNNEI. V was shortened by 3 bases and J by 6 bases, with 10 bases between the two germline ends. This CDR3 region has 13 residues. Donors were six healthy women in three monozygous twin pairs. Sample barcodes were added at both library ends during cDNA synthesis. Using its own MiXCR run on the 5' RACE reads, TCRdb lists one record per CDR3 protein. The repertoire holds roughly 380,000 distinct CDR3 sequences, with about 28% as singletons. Sample: PBMCs. The chain is built from TRBV2 and TRBJ2-3; D possibly uses TRBD1 or TRBD2 (6 bases each). This TCR derives from a woman aged 18-49 years in good health. The CDR3, as DNA: TGTGCCAGCAGTGATGAGGGGGGCGATACGCAGTATTTT. Encoded protein: CASSDEGGDTQYF.